The rows below give T cell receptor beta chains drawn from one sample of a study of human CD8 memory T cell subsets. TCRdb processed the 5' RACE reads again and assigns one entry to each CDR3 protein, with no DNA. The listing records 17,000 or so distinct CDR3 sequences. The sequenced sample was CD8+ stem-like memory T cells (TSCM and TCM) sorted from PBMCs. Receptors were obtained from a human donor in good health. CDR3s include the opening cysteine and the closing phenylalanine or tryptophan. Some rows have no size entry. The others give once, few or many, or a class for an expanded clone.

length,J,V,size,CDR3
16,TRBJ2-1,TRBV5-1,NA,CASSLLPIDSYNEQFF
14,TRBJ2-3,TRBV7-6,NA,CASSLDLTTDTQYF
14,TRBJ2-4,TRBV28,NA,CASSPTRQSSFQYF
16,TRBJ2-1,TRBV6-5,NA,CASMLNSGSGPVEQFF
13,TRBJ2-5,TRBV29-1,NA,CSARDRGRETQYF
13,TRBJ2-4,TRBV5-4,NA,CASSLAGENIQYF
15,TRBJ2-1,TRBV20-1,NA,CSARGPGTGLGEQFF
13,TRBJ2-7,TRBV20-1,NA,CSARDGSSYEQYF
14,TRBJ2-1,TRBV2,medium-sized,CASSEVGIGGEQFF
15,TRBJ1-5,TRBV7-2,NA,CASSLDPGTGQPQHF
15,TRBJ2-7,TRBV13,NA,CASSGYRDSSYEQYF
14,TRBJ2-7,TRBV27,NA,CASRPLGGGYEQYF
13,TRBJ2-1,TRBV30,medium-sized,CAWSVRWGDEQFF
15,TRBJ2-2,TRBV28,NA,CASSSRRTHEGELFF
13,TRBJ1-1,TRBV5-5,NA,CASSLVADTEAFF
16,TRBJ2-3,TRBV4-1,NA,CASSHLVDSITDTQYF
15,TRBJ2-3,TRBV3-1,NA,CASSSRRRNADTQYF
12,TRBJ2-7,TRBV6-2/TRBV6-3,NA,CASRLDSTKQYF
12,TRBJ1-1,TRBV29-1,NA,CSVVVRETEAFF
13,TRBJ2-1,TRBV6-2/TRBV6-3,NA,CASSYSLYNEQFF
16,TRBJ2-2,TRBV5-6,NA,CASSPRAGGLHGELFF
15,TRBJ1-2,TRBV7-2,NA,CASSFRPTDIYGYTF
17,TRBJ2-5,TRBV28,medium-sized,CASSLGLGQGARETQYF